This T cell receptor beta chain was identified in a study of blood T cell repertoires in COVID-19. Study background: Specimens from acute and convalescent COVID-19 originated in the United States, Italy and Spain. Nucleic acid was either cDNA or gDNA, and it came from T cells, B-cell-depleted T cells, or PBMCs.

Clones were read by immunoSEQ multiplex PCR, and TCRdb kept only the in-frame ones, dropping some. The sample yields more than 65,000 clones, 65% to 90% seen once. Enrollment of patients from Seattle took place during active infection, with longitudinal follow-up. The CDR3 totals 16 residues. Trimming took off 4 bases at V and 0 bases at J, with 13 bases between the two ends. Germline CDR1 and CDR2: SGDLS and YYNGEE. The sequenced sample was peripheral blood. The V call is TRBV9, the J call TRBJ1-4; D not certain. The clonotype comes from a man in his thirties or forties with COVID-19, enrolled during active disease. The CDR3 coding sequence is TGTGCCAGCAGCCGCGGGCCGATTCCAACTAATGAAAAACTGTTTTTT. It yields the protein CASSRGPIPTNEKLFF.